This T cell receptor (beta chain) was sequenced in a study of shared clonotypes between healthy human individuals. V lost 5 bases and J lost 1; bases outside the gene matches: 5. The CDR3 totals 16 residues. From germline, CDR1 is MNHEY and CDR2 SMNVEV (reference sequence). The method was immunoSEQ multiplex PCR; TCRdb's version includes in-frame clones alone and lacks a portion of them. The sample shows 2 million to 2.5 million clones, 90% to 95% of them seen only once. The TCR comes from a young man in good health. Some clones in this sample may be carry-over from other donors' samples. The chain links TRBV27 to TRBJ2-3; 11 positions match TRBD2. What was sequenced was naive CD4+ T cells from PBMCs. The subset is: CD45RA+ positively selected. The CDR3 region is CASSQLLAGGTDTQYF. Written as DNA, the CDR3 is TGTGCCAGCAGTCAACTACTAGCGGGAGGCACAGATACGCAGTATTTT.